The clone carrying this TCR beta chain has just a few counts. Its specificity is not known. This specimen comes from a study of blood T cells in healthy people across ages. Study results and limitations: Correlation between TCR beta diversity and naive T cell percentage was strong.

The germline V gene has CDR1 MNHNS and CDR2 SASEGT. After removal of 11 bases from V and 4 bases from J, the junction contained 8 bases not matched to a gene. The CDR3 runs to 14 residues. Combining a sample-barcoded 5' primer with a J-beta primer mix, a second PCR ran for roughly 7 to 11 cycles. MiXCR, run by TCRdb on the 5' RACE reads, gives a single entry per CDR3 protein. The data hold hundreds of thousands of distinct CDR3 sequences, with 40% to 65% observed a single time. Russia was home to the donors, healthy Caucasian individuals aged about 6 to 90. Per individual sample, total RNA of at least 6 micrograms was extracted.

This chain connects TRBV6-1 to TRBJ2-2; the match to TRBD1 covers 9 bases. The receptor's source is an elderly woman in good health. The material sequenced was blood. CDR3 DNA sequence: TGTGCCGGAACAGGGGGCCGTAGCACCGGGGAGCTGTTTTTT. This sequence encodes CAGTGGRSTGELFF.